These T cell receptor beta chains were read from a single sample in a study of blood T cell repertoires in COVID-19. TCRdb's copy holds only in-frame clones and misses some; the assay was immunoSEQ multiplex PCR. The sample consists of about 210,000 clones, 82% of them appearing once. What was sequenced was peripheral blood. These receptors originate from a woman in her 70s with COVID-19, enrolled during active disease. The CDR3 runs from the conserved cysteine through the conserved F or W. The D gene is left open where the match is weak. Size tells how often a clone was seen (once, few, many) or the class of an expanded clone, and some rows leave it out.

D | J | size | V | DNA | CDR3
NA | TRBJ2-1 | NA | TRBV9 | TGTGCCAGCAGCGCGCGCAGGGGGCGGGAGAGCTCCTACAATGAGCAGTTCTTC | CASSARRGRESSYNEQFF
NA | TRBJ2-5 | NA | TRBV2 | TGTGCCCGTGGACTCGCATTGGGAGAGACCCAGTACTTC | CARGLALGETQYF
TRBD1 | TRBJ2-3 | once | TRBV24-1 | TGTGCCACCAGTGAACCCGGGACAGGCAGGACAGATACGCAGTATTTT | CATSEPGTGRTDTQYF
TRBD2 | TRBJ2-3 | NA | TRBV2 | TGTGCCAGCAGTGACAGCGGGAGTAGAACAGATACGCAGTATTTT | CASSDSGSRTDTQYF
TRBD1 | TRBJ2-1 | NA | TRBV5-1 | TGCGCCAGCAGCAGGGGGCGGACCTCCTACAATGAGCAGTTCTTC | CASSRGRTSYNEQFF
NA | TRBJ1-2 | NA | TRBV6-5 | TGTGCCAGCAGTAGACGTGGGGGCGCGGGCTATGGCTACACCTTC | CASSRRGGAGYGYTF
NA | TRBJ1-1 | NA | TRBV15 | TGTGCCACCAGCAGTACCCCGGGACAACGGGCTGGGGAAGCTTTCTTT | CATSSTPGQRAGEAFF
TRBD1 | TRBJ1-2 | NA | TRBV12-3/TRBV12-4 | TGTGCCAGCAGCACCGGGACAGGTCGGGGCTACACCTTC | CASSTGTGRGYTF
TRBD1 | TRBJ1-2 | few | TRBV28 | TGTGCCAGCAGGACAGGGGATGCCTACACCTTC | CASRTGDAYTF
NA | TRBJ1-1 | NA | TRBV14 | TGTGCCAGCAGCCAAGCGATGCGAAACACTGAAGCTTTCTTT | CASSQAMRNTEAFF
NA | TRBJ2-1 | NA | TRBV25-1 | TGTGCCAGCACCCTAGGGCGGGCGGGCCGTCTGGATGAGCAGTTCTTC | CASTLGRAGRLDEQFF
NA | TRBJ1-2 | NA | TRBV24-1 | TGTGCCACCAGTGATCCTTCGACTGGAAACTATGGCTACACCTTC | CATSDPSTGNYGYTF
TRBD1 | TRBJ2-7 | NA | TRBV7-2 | TGTGCCAGCAGCCTATCGGACAGGGGGGTGGGCGAGCAGTACTTC | CASSLSDRGVGEQYF
TRBD1 | TRBJ2-5 | NA | TRBV9 | TGTGCCAGCACCTTGACAGGGTCGGGCGAGACCCAGTACTTC | CASTLTGSGETQYF
TRBD2 | TRBJ2-1 | NA | TRBV11-3 | TGTGCCAGCAGCTGGAGCGGGAGACGTGACAATGAGCAGTTCTTC | CASSWSGRRDNEQFF
NA | TRBJ2-7 | once | TRBV18 | TGTGCCAGCTCACGAGAGAAGGGGATCGGGGGCGAGCAGTACTTC | CASSREKGIGGEQYF
TRBD1 | TRBJ1-2 | NA | TRBV5-4 | TGTGCCAGCAGCTCCCGCGAAGGGGGCCGGGGGTACTACACCTTC | CASSSREGGRGYYTF
TRBD2 | TRBJ2-5 | NA | TRBV7-9 | TGTGCCAGCAGCTTCCCATCTTCGGGGACTACGAAGATGGAGACCCAGTACTTC | CASSFPSSGTTKMETQYF
NA | TRBJ1-3 | NA | TRBV30 | TGTGCCTGGAAGGCTAGTCAGATAAGCTCTGGAAACACCATATATTTT | CAWKASQISSGNTIYF
NA | TRBJ1-1 | NA | TRBV7-9 | TGTGCCAGCAGCGTTACCCAGGGCAGCACTGAAGCTTTCTTT | CASSVTQGSTEAFF
NA | TRBJ2-1 | NA | TRBV5-5 | TGTGCCAGCAGCTTAGTCGGGTCATACAATGAGCAGTTCTTC | CASSLVGSYNEQFF
NA | TRBJ2-1 | NA | TRBV11-3 | TGTGCCTCCGGGACACGGGATGAGCAGTTCTTC | CASGTRDEQFF
NA | TRBJ1-2 | few | TRBV5-6 | TGTGCCAGCAGCCTGGTCGAACGGACAGACCTTGTCTTCTTC | CASSLVERTDLVFF
TRBD2 | TRBJ2-1 | NA | TRBV6-5 | TGTGCCAGCAGCCCGGGACTAGCATACAATGAGCAGTTCTTC | CASSPGLAYNEQFF
TRBD1 | TRBJ1-1 | NA | TRBV18 | TGTGCCAGCTCAAGAACGACAGGGCGGACTGAAGCTTTCTTT | CASSRTTGRTEAFF
NA | TRBJ1-5 | few | TRBV28 | TGTGCCAGCAGTAGGGGGTTCGGGAGCAATCAGCCCCAGCATTTT | CASSRGFGSNQPQHF
NA | TRBJ1-1 | NA | TRBV14 | TGTGCCAGCAGCCAAGATTTAGTCACTGAAGCTTTCTTT | CASSQDLVTEAFF
NA | TRBJ1-1 | NA | TRBV10-3 | TGTGCCATCAGTGAGTCGGACAGCACTGAAGCTTTCTTT | CAISESDSTEAFF
NA | TRBJ1-1 | NA | TRBV12-3/TRBV12-4 | TGTGCCAGCAGCTACAGGGCTGAAGCTTTCTTT | CASSYRAEAFF